Below, 7 T cell receptor beta chains from the same sample are listed, as sequenced in a study of T cell changes during pregnancy in multiple sclerosis. TCRdb's copy holds only in-frame clones and misses some; the assay was immunoSEQ multiplex PCR. The repertoire includes around 50,000 clones, about nine tenths of them detected once, and 1% to 1.5% sits in the top ten. The sample was peripheral blood, taken after pregnancy. These receptor sequences come from a female donor in good health, enrolled as a control in a pregnancy study.

V usage is TRBV18 and J usage is TRBJ2-7; 8 nucleotides align to TRBD1. The CDR3 extends over 15 amino acids. Per the germline V gene, CDR1 is KGHSH and CDR2 is LQKENI. Trimming cost V 0 bases and J 2 bases; bases outside gene matches: 3. The CDR3 loop reads CASSPPTGATYEQYF. For the CDR3, the DNA is TGTGCCAGCTCACCACCGACAGGGGCTACCTACGAGCAGTACTTC.

This clone was found a few times. The J gene is TRBJ1-6, the V gene TRBV7-9, with a possible D match to TRBD1 (6 bases). The CDR3 runs 12 residues. CDR1 SEHNR and CDR2 FQNEAQ come from the germline V gene (reference sequence). Trimming pared 5 bases from V and 14 bases from J, leaving 13 bases between. CDR3 protein: CASSASGQALHF. CDR3 nucleotide sequence: TGTGCCAGCAGCGCGTCGGGACAAGCCCTCCACTTT.

This rearrangement joins TRBV4-3 to TRBJ2-2; the D gene is possibly TRBD2 (6 bases). The CDR3 sequence is 15 residues long. CDR1 LGHNA and CDR2 YSLEER come from the germline V gene. V was trimmed by 3 bases and J by 1 base, leaving 9 bases between them. DNA of the CDR3: TGCGCCAGCAGCCAGAAGACTAGGAACACCGGGGAGCTGTTTTTT. Residues: CASSQKTRNTGELFF.

This chain connects TRBV6-5 to TRBJ2-2, with 8 bases that match TRBD2. The V segment lost 2 bases and the J segment 1 base; nucleotides outside the gene matches: 3. The length of the CDR3 is 16 residues. The V gene's germline CDR1 is MNHEY and CDR2 SVGAGI. The CDR3 region has the DNA TGTGCCAGCAGTTACGGCCGGGGGGGGAACACCGGGGAGCTGTTTTTT. Its protein product is CASSYGRGGNTGELFF.

The rearrangement joins TRBV7-8 to TRBJ2-2, with TRBD1 matching over 8 bases. Germline-derived CDR1 and CDR2 are SGHVS and FQNEAQ. This CDR3 has 13 residues. After removal of 5 bases from V and 9 bases from J, the junction contained 5 bases not matched to a gene. The CDR3 bases are TGTGCCAGCAGCCGGACAGGGCTCAGGGAGCTGTTTTTT. This encodes CASSRTGLRELFF.

The chain combines TRBV7-9 with TRBJ1-4; D call uncertain. The CDR3 is made up of 15 amino acids. V lost 8 bases and J 0 bases, leaving 13 bases between the germline ends. Germline-derived CDR1 and CDR2 are SEHNR and FQNEAQ (reference sequence). In nucleotides, the CDR3 is TGTGCCAGCGAAGAGGGTATTGCAACTAATGAAAAACTGTTTTTT. Translation: CASEEGIATNEKLFF. The full variable domain, with the rest looked up from reference TRBV7-9 and TRBJ1-4, is DTGVSQNPRHKITKRGQNVTFRCDPISEHNRLYWYRQTLGQGPEFLTYFQNEAQLEKSRLLSDRFSAERPKGSFSTLEIQRTEQGDSAMYLCASEEGIATNEKLFFGSGTQLSVL.

This clone appeared a single time. The V and J genes are TRBV27 and TRBJ2-7; TRBD1 matches at 8 bases. V was pared by 3 bases and J by 5 bases, with 9 bases of the junction left unmatched. This CDR3 is built from 15 residues. The germline V gene has CDR1 MNHEY and CDR2 SMNVEV (reference sequence). The CDR3 protein is CASSLSAGGFDEQYF. In DNA, the CDR3 is TGTGCCAGCAGTTTGAGTGCAGGGGGCTTTGACGAGCAGTACTTC.